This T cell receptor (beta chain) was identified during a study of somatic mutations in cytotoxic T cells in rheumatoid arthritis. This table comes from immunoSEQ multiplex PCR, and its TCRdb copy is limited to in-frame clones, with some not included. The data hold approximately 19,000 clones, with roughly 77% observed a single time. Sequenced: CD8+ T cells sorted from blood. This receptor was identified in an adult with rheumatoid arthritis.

The CDR3 sequence is CASSYSISGSADTQYF. The CDR3, as DNA: TGTGCCAGCAGTTACTCGATTAGCGGGAGTGCAGATACGCAGTATTTT. The chain joins TRBV6-5 to TRBJ2-3, with 9 bases matching TRBD2. CDR1 MNHEY and CDR2 SVGAGI come from the germline V gene. This CDR3 has 16 amino acids. Trimming took 0 bases from V and 4 from J; bases not matched to a gene: 5.